This T cell receptor (beta chain) was obtained from a study of beta chain features in type 1 diabetes. Study information: Sorted cells numbering around 110,000,000 were examined across all samples. General study findings and limits: Insertion counts at VDJ junctions were lower in type 1 diabetes patients, who also showed more deletions there. Sequencing the cDNA could make cells with high TCR expression show up more than they should.

The V end was cut by 3 bases, the J end by 5 bases, with 13 bases between. Germline V gene lookup returns CDR1 SGHDN and CDR2 FVKESK. The CDR3 sequence is 14 residues long. This clone was counted only a few times. Its antigen remains unknown. Sequenced material consisted of expressed TCRB transcripts (all of the isolated RNA was reverse transcribed). Clones were sequenced by immunoSEQ multiplex PCR, and TCRdb holds only the in-frame ones, with some missing. The repertoire includes 850,000 to 900,000 clones, 15% to 20% of them detected once, and roughly 0.025% sits in the top ten. The sequencing input was naive CD4+ T cells from blood. This rearrangement joins TRBV14 to TRBJ2-5; tentatively, D is TRBD2 (5 bases). The sequence derives from a woman under 30 in good health. CDR3 region: CASSQSGGEETQYF. CDR3 nucleotides: TGTGCCAGCAGCCAGAGCGGTGGCGAGGAGACCCAGTACTTC.